The T cell receptor beta chain under discussion was sequenced for a study of human T cells and chemical hapten exposure (dated by TCRdb to the early 2020s). Describing the broader study: For sensitization, 2% DPC in acetone was applied to a 2 cm by 2 cm area of upper inner arm skin. Throughout the study period of roughly 24 weeks, patients also received therapeutic DPC doses to the scalp every week. Patch tests used Finn chambers with 0.01% DPC on the upper back, scored after 6 days by International Contact Dermatitis Research Group standards. Alopecia areata with under or over 50% scalp involvement, alopecia totalis and alopecia universalis were represented in the patient cohort, which was mostly female. Libraries were combined into a pool for sequencing, and differences in TCR yield between samples came mainly from small differences in library volumes within the pool. The study tracked peripheral blood TCR repertoire changes in vivo during primary and secondary sensitization to the hapten diphenylcyclopropenone (DPC) in alopecia patients. Blood samples were taken from patients before sensitization (week 0) and then at 2, 6 and about 24 weeks after DPC sensitization. Blood for TCR sequencing was provided by twenty-nine alopecia patients at one to four time points (pre-sensitization, 2, 6 and 24 weeks). The investigation overall reported the following: All patients had alopecia, a presumed autoimmune disease, so their immune response might differ from that of healthy individuals. The number of TCRs above 1 in 1000 frequency did not change with DPC sensitization; there was no evidence of global repertoire structure alterations. Compared with pre-sensitization or healthy control sets, expanded TCRs formed significantly more large CDR3 similarity clusters, which is consistent with antigen-driven responses. Patch test score was positively correlated with the number of PT1 expanded TCRs, with significance at thresholds 8, 16 and 32 but not at 4. Repeated subsampling changed both the strength of the expansion versus patch-test correlation and the threshold at which the correlation became significant.

Library preparation used RACE. Instrument on record: NextSeq 500. During library preparation, unique molecular identifiers were attached to individual cDNA molecules so that TCRs could be counted quantitatively and reproducibly. Both TCR alpha and TCR beta chains were sequenced from each blood RNA sample. Per the original workflow: A median of roughly 100,000 TCRs per sample was observed, with a range of 23,224 to 690,600. V, J and CDR3 annotation of the TCR reads was carried out using the Decombinator software suite. Every sample was subsampled to the same number of TCRs (28,000) for the PS versus PT1 abundance plots. Expanded TCRs were defined as absent before sensitization and observed at least eight times at the 2-week time point. In TCRdb, the public reads were trimmed at Q25 with fastp and aligned with MiXCR, with productive beta chains retained. Identical CDR3 protein sequences are pooled into one entry, listed with their most common genes and DNA. The V and J calls reflect TCRdb's pipeline rather than the authors' work. Within this sample are 45,000 to 65,000 distinct CDR3 sequences, with 9.5% to 10% of them counted one time only. 8% to 10% of the sample goes to the ten largest clones.

Measured from the cysteine to the phenylalanine, the CDR3 is 13 residues long. The sequence is cut down to CDR3 DNA, 39 bases in frame from base 1. The germline V gene yields MDHEN for CDR1 and SYDVKM for CDR2. V lost 4 bases and J lost 0 bases; the stretch between them is 5 bases long. This clonotype has just a few counts. This receptor's antigen is unknown. No per-base quality is available; no much larger clone lies one base away. Read against the paper, the sample's time point label means: pre-sensitization, week 0. Reading the label with the study, this specimen's treatment or condition is: therapeutic diphenylcyclopropenone sensitization with weekly scalp DPC. At every patch-test visit, the blood draw took place before the patch test was put on. Eligible patients were aged 18 to 70, diagnosed with alopecia, deemed suitable for DPC therapy, and excluded if pregnant. Total RNA was isolated from unfractionated whole blood collected in Tempus Blood RNA tubes.

This TCR was recovered from a man aged 40-49 years with alopecia areata. Some clones in this sample may be carry-over from other donors' samples. Here the sequenced sample was whole blood, taken in connection with sensitization to the hapten diphenylcyclopropenone (DPC). In this chain, TRBV28 is recombined with TRBJ2-3, with no confident D gene call. The CDR3 protein is CASSSASTDTQYF. The DNA sequence reads TGTGCCAGCAGTTCGGCCAGCACAGATACGCAGTATTTT. Reference TRBV28 and TRBJ2-3 genes cover what lies past the CDR3, so the full variable domain is DVKVTQSSRYLVKRTGEKVFLECVQDMDHENMFWYRQDPGLGLRLIYFSYDVKMKEKGDIPEGYSVSREKKERFSLILESASTNQTSMYLCASSSASTDTQYFGPGTRLTVL.